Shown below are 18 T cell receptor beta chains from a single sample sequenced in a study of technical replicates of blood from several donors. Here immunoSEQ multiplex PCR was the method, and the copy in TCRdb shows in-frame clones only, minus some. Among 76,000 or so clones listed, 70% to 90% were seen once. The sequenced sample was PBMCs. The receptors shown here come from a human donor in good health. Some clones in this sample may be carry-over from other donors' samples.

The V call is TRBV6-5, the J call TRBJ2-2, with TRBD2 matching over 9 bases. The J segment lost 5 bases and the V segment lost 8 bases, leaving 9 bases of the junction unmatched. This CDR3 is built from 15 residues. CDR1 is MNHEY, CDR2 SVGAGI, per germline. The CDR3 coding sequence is TGTGCCAGCGTGCGGGGGGGACCCGAAACCGGGGAGCTGTTTTTT. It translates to CASVRGGPETGELFF.

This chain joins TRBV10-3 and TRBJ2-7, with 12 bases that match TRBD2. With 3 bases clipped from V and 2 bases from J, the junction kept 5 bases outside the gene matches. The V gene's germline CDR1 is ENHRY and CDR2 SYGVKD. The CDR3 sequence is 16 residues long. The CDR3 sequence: CAISELAGGFTYEQYF. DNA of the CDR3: TGTGCCATCAGTGAACTAGCGGGGGGCTTTACCTACGAGCAGTACTTC.

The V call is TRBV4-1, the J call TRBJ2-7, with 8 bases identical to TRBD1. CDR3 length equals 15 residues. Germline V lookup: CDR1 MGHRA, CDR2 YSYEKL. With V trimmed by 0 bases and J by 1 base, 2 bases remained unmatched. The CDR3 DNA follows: TGCGCCAGCAGCCAAGAGTACAGGGGGTCCTACGAGCAGTACTTC. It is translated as CASSQEYRGSYEQYF.

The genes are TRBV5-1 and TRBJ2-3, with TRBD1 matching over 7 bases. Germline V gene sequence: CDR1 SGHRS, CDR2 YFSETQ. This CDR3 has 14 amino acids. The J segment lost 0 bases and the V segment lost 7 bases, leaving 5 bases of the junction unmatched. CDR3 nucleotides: TGCGCCAGCCGGACAGGACCAAGCACAGATACGCAGTATTTT. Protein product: CASRTGPSTDTQYF.

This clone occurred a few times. CDR3 in amino acids: CASSLTPGQTNTEAFF. For the CDR3, the DNA is TGTGCCAGCAGCCTAACTCCGGGACAGACGAACACTGAAGCTTTCTTT. This sequence joins TRBV5-5 and TRBJ1-1; 7 bases match TRBD1. V trimming: 4 bases; J trimming: 1 base; junction bases outside the gene matches: 10. This CDR3 region has 16 residues. Germline CDR1 SGHKS, CDR2 YYEKEE (reference sequence).

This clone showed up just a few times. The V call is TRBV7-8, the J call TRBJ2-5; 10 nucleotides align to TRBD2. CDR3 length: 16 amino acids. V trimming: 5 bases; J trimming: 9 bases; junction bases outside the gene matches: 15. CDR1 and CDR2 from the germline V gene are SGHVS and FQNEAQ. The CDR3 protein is CASSLHLAGAISSQYF. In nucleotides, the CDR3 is TGTGCCAGCAGCCTCCACCTAGCGGGGGCCATATCTTCCCAGTACTTC.

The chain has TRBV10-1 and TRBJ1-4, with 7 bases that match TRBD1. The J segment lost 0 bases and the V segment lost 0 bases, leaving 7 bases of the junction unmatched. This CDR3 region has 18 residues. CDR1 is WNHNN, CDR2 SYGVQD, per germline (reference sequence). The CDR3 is CASSESIRQGATNEKLFF. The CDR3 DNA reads TGCGCCAGCAGTGAGTCGATAAGGCAGGGGGCAACTAATGAAAAACTGTTTTTT.

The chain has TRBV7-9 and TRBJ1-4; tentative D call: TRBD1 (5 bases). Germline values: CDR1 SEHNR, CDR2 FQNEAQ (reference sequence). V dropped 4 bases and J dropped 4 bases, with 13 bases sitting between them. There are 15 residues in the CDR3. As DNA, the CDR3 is TGTGCCAGCAGCTCGAGTGACAGTAATAATGAAAAACTGTTTTTT. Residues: CASSSSDSNNEKLFF.

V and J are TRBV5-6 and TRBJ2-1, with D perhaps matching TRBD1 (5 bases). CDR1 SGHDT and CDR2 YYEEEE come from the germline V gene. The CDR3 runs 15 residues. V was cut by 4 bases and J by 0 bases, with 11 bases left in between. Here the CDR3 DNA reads TGTGCCAGCAGCAGGGGTTGGCGCTCCTACAATGAGCAGTTCTTC. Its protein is CASSRGWRSYNEQFF.

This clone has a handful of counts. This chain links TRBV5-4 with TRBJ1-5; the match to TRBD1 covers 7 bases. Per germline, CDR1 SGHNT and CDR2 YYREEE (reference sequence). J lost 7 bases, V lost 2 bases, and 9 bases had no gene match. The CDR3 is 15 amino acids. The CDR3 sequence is CASSFGTGAGQPQHF. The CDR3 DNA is TGTGCCAGCAGCTTCGGAACAGGGGCAGGGCAGCCCCAGCATTTT.

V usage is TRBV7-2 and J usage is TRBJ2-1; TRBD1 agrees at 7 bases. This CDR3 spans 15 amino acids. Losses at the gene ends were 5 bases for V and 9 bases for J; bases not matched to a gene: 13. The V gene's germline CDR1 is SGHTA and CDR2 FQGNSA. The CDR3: CASSPREGGLTEQFF. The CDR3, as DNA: TGTGCCAGCAGCCCCCGTGAAGGGGGCTTGACTGAGCAGTTCTTC.

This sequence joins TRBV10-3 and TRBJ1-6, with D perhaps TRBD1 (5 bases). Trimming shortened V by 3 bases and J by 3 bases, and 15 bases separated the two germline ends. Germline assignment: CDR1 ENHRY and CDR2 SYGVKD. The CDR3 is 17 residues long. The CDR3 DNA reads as TGTGCCATCAGTGATGGGCAGGGATGGAACTATAATTCACCCCTCCACTTT. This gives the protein CAISDGQGWNYNSPLHF.

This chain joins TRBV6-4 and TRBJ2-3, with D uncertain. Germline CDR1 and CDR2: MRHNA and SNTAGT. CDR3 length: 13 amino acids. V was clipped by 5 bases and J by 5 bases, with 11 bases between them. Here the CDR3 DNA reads TGTGCCAGCAGTTCCAGGCCCCTAGATACGCAGTATTTT. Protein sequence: CASSSRPLDTQYF.

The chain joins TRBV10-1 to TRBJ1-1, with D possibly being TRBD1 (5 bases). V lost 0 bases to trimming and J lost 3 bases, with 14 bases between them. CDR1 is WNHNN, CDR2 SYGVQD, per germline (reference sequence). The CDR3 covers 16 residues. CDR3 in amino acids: CASSESGKGEDTEAFF. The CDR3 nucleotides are TGCGCCAGCAGTGAGTCAGGTAAAGGGGAGGACACTGAAGCTTTCTTT.

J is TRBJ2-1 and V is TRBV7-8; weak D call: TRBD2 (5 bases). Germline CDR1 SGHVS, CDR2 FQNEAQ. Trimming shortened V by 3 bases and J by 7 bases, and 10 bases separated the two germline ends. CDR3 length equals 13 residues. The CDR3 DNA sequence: TGTGCCAGCAGCTTGGGCTGGGAGAATGAGCAGTTCTTC. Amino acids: CASSLGWENEQFF. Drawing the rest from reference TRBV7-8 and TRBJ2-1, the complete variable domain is GAGVSQSPRYKVAKRGQDVALRCDPISGHVSLFWYQQALGQGPEFLTYFQNEAQLDKSGLPSDRFFAERPEGSVSTLKIQRTQQEDSAVYLCASSLGWENEQFFGPGTRLTVL.

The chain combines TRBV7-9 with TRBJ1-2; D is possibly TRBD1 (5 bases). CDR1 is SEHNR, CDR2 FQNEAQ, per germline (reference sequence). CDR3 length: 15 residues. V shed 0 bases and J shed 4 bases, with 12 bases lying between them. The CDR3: CASSLARQTPYGYTF. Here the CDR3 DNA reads TGTGCCAGCAGCTTAGCACGACAGACCCCCTATGGCTACACCTTC. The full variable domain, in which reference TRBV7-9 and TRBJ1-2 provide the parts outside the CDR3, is DTGVSQNPRHKITKRGQNVTFRCDPISEHNRLYWYRQTLGQGPEFLTYFQNEAQLEKSRLLSDRFSAERPKGSFSTLEIQRTEQGDSAMYLCASSLARQTPYGYTFGSGTRLTVV.

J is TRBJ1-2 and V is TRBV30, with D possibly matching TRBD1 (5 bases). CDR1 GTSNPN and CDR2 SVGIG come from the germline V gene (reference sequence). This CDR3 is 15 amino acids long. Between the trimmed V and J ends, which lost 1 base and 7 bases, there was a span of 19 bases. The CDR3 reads CAWSGGPQGLSGYTF. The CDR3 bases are TGTGCCTGGAGTGGCGGTCCCCAGGGCCTGTCTGGCTACACCTTC.

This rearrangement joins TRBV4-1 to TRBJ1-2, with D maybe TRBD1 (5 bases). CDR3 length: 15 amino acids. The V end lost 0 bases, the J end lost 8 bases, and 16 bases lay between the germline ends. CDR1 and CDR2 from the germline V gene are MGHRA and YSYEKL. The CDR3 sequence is CASSQDSGQGGGYTF. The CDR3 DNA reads TGCGCCAGCAGCCAAGACTCTGGTCAGGGCGGAGGCTACACCTTC.